This T cell receptor (beta chain) was captured in a study of blood T cell repertoires in COVID-19. Study as a whole: Nucleic acid was either cDNA or gDNA, and it came from T cells, B-cell-depleted T cells, or PBMCs.

Only one count was recorded for this clone. Germline V gene sequence: CDR1 MNHEY, CDR2 SVGEGT. The CDR3 sequence is 12 residues long. The V gene end was trimmed by 5 bases and the J gene end by 10 bases; junction bases not matched to a gene: 6. As handled by the study authors: Estimation of nucleated cell counts was performed using reference gene primer amplification. TCRdb's copy holds only in-frame clones and misses some; the assay was immunoSEQ multiplex PCR. V and J calls and clone size are those listed in that table; D and trimming were worked out from the DNA. The sample lists 150,000 or so clones, 85% to 90% seen once, with roughly 12% in the top ten. In Seattle, patients joined the study during active infection and were tracked longitudinally.

The clonotype comes from a man aged 18-30 years with COVID-19, enrolled during active disease. Sequenced: peripheral blood. The chain is built from TRBV6-2 or TRBV6-3 and TRBJ1-1; 8 bases match TRBD1. CDR3 DNA sequence: TGTGCCAGCAGTAGACAGGGGCGGGGAGCTTTCTTT. It codes for CASSRQGRGAFF.